This T cell receptor beta chain came from a study of Ad26.COV2.S vaccination and SARS-CoV-2 variants. In the study overall: Vaccine-arm donor from the placebo-controlled COV1001 Ad26.COV2.S trial. Intramuscular Ad26.COV2.S doses were given once or twice, 56 days apart. The study, taken as a whole, reports: Substantial breadth was reported for post-vaccination spike-specific CD8+ and CD4+ T cells.

Germline V gene lookup returns CDR1 LNHDA and CDR2 SQIVND (reference sequence). The V and J ends lost 3 bases and 4 bases, in that order; junction bases with no gene match: 10. The CDR3 is 16 residues long. With respect to this clone: The antigen is not known.

This sample's treatment: roughly 19 received Ad26.COV2.S at low or high dose, single or two shots; 5 received placebo; per-sample allocation not given. The samples were gathered on day 63 after the first injection of vaccine or placebo. A Boston donor was an adult aged 18-55 years. Sequencing was performed with immunoSEQ multiplex PCR; in TCRdb, only in-frame clones are kept and a portion is missing. The data contain around 450,000 clones, roughly 90% of them singletons. The material sequenced was peripheral blood, taken in a trial of Ad26.COV2.S vaccine versus placebo. This TCR was sampled from a person between 18 and 65 years old who received the Ad26.COV2.S COVID-19 vaccine or a placebo. The chain combines TRBV19 with TRBJ1-2, with TRBD1 matching 8 bases. CDR3 nucleotide sequence: TGTGCCAGTAGTATGATTATGACAGGGGCGGCCTATGGCTACACCTTC. Its protein product is CASSMIMTGAAYGYTF.